The rows below give T cell receptor beta chains drawn from one sample of a study of immune evolution from preneoplasia to lung adenocarcinoma. Assay: immunoSEQ multiplex PCR; the TCRdb copy retains only in-frame clones and omits some. The sample shows 3,700 or so clones, 77% of them seen only once. Sample: FFPE adjacent normal lung tissue. These receptors originate from a person aged 60 to 85 with lung adenocarcinoma. Each CDR3 is given with its conserved first and last residue. Each record gives: D gene, clone size, V gene, J gene, CDR3 DNA, CDR3 protein. A D gene is named only where the DNA matches it firmly. Size values are once, few and many counts, or a class for expanded clones, and some rows have none.

d_gene: NA
abundance: NA
v_gene: TRBV2
j_gene: TRBJ2-7
CDR3nt: TGTGCCAGCAGTGATACCGGACCCTACGAGCAGTACTTC
CDR3aa: CASSDTGPYEQYF

d_gene: NA
abundance: NA
v_gene: TRBV29-1
j_gene: TRBJ2-3
CDR3nt: TGCAGCGTTACTGGACAGAGCACAGATACGCAGTATTTT
CDR3aa: CSVTGQSTDTQYF

d_gene: NA
abundance: few
v_gene: TRBV6-1
j_gene: TRBJ1-3
CDR3nt: TGTGCCAGCAGCCGGGACTCCCTGGACACCATATATTTT
CDR3aa: CASSRDSLDTIYF

d_gene: TRBD2
abundance: NA
v_gene: TRBV11-2
j_gene: TRBJ2-1
CDR3nt: TGTGCCAGCAGCTTAACGTCTAGCGGGGGCAATGAGCAGTTCTTC
CDR3aa: CASSLTSSGGNEQFF

d_gene: NA
abundance: NA
v_gene: TRBV28
j_gene: TRBJ2-2
CDR3nt: TGTGCCAGCAGTTGGGACGACGGGAACACCGGGGAGCTGTTTTTT
CDR3aa: CASSWDDGNTGELFF

d_gene: NA
abundance: once
v_gene: TRBV7-6
j_gene: TRBJ2-5
CDR3nt: TGTGCCAGCCAACTCGGACAGTTCCAAGAGACCCAGTACTTC
CDR3aa: CASQLGQFQETQYF

d_gene: NA
abundance: NA
v_gene: TRBV7-6
j_gene: TRBJ2-7
CDR3nt: TGTGCCAGCAGTTTGGGGCAGGGAGCGTACGAGCAGTACTTC
CDR3aa: CASSLGQGAYEQYF

d_gene: NA
abundance: NA
v_gene: TRBV20-1
j_gene: TRBJ1-5
CDR3nt: TGCAGTGCTAGCGGGGACCAGCCCCAGCATTTT
CDR3aa: CSASGDQPQHF

d_gene: NA
abundance: NA
v_gene: TRBV7-9
j_gene: TRBJ1-2
CDR3nt: TGTGCCAGCAGTGCCGGGGTCTCTAGGGGCTACACCTTC
CDR3aa: CASSAGVSRGYTF

d_gene: TRBD2
abundance: NA
v_gene: TRBV7-2
j_gene: TRBJ2-1
CDR3nt: TGTGCCAGCAGCGCGAGACTAGCGGGGCTATCCTACAATGAGCAGTTCTTC
CDR3aa: CASSARLAGLSYNEQFF

d_gene: TRBD2
abundance: NA
v_gene: TRBV6-1
j_gene: TRBJ2-7
CDR3nt: TGTGCCAGCAGTGAAAGCGGGGCCTCGGGTTACGAGCAGTACTTC
CDR3aa: CASSESGASGYEQYF

d_gene: NA
abundance: NA
v_gene: TRBV6-1
j_gene: TRBJ1-5
CDR3nt: TGTGCCAGCAGTGCCACAGGGTTAAATCAGCCCCAGCATTTT
CDR3aa: CASSATGLNQPQHF

d_gene: NA
abundance: NA
v_gene: TRBV4-1
j_gene: TRBJ1-6
CDR3nt: TGCGCCAGCAGACATGGACGCTTGGGGGATCATAATTCACCCCTCCACTTT
CDR3aa: CASRHGRLGDHNSPLHF

d_gene: NA
abundance: NA
v_gene: TRBV5-4
j_gene: TRBJ2-3
CDR3nt: TGTGCCAGCCGGGTTGGGGGGAGGATGGTGGCTAGCACAGATACGCAGTATTTT
CDR3aa: CASRVGGRMVASTDTQYF

d_gene: TRBD2
abundance: NA
v_gene: TRBV27
j_gene: TRBJ2-7
CDR3nt: TGTGCCAGCAGCCGGACTAGCGGGAGTAGAGGGTCTTGGGAGCAGTACTTC
CDR3aa: CASSRTSGSRGSWEQYF

d_gene: NA
abundance: once
v_gene: TRBV2
j_gene: TRBJ2-7
CDR3nt: TGTGCCAGCAGCGCCGGCCGGGACGAAGGATACCTACGGTACGAGCAGTACTTC
CDR3aa: CASSAGRDEGYLRYEQYF

d_gene: NA
abundance: NA
v_gene: TRBV12-5
j_gene: TRBJ2-5
CDR3nt: TGTGCTAGTGGTTTTATAGGGTTGGAGACCCAGTACTTC
CDR3aa: CASGFIGLETQYF

d_gene: NA
abundance: NA
v_gene: TRBV18
j_gene: TRBJ1-2
CDR3nt: TGTGCCAGCTCACCACCAACTAGGAGGTCGGAGGGCTACACCTTC
CDR3aa: CASSPPTRRSEGYTF

d_gene: NA
abundance: once
v_gene: TRBV2
j_gene: TRBJ2-7
CDR3nt: TGTGCCAGCAGTTTGTACGAGCAGTACTTC
CDR3aa: CASSLYEQYF

d_gene: NA
abundance: NA
v_gene: TRBV30
j_gene: TRBJ1-5
CDR3nt: TGTGCCTGGAGTGTATCCGGGGCGAGAAGCAATCAGCCCCAGCATTTT
CDR3aa: CAWSVSGARSNQPQHF

d_gene: NA
abundance: NA
v_gene: TRBV28
j_gene: TRBJ2-3
CDR3nt: TGTGCCAGCAGTTTAGATACGCAGTATTTT
CDR3aa: CASSLDTQYF

d_gene: TRBD1
abundance: NA
v_gene: TRBV6-6
j_gene: TRBJ2-7
CDR3nt: TGTGCCAGCAGCATCACAGGGGAAGATTACTACGAGCAGTACTTC
CDR3aa: CASSITGEDYYEQYF

d_gene: TRBD2
abundance: NA
v_gene: TRBV11-2
j_gene: TRBJ2-3
CDR3nt: TGTGCCAGCAGCTTGGAAAGCGGGAAAAATACGCAGTATTTT
CDR3aa: CASSLESGKNTQYF

d_gene: NA
abundance: NA
v_gene: TRBV5-5
j_gene: TRBJ2-1
CDR3nt: TGTGCCAGCAGCGCCGGGACGGCTGCGGATGAGCAGTTCTTC
CDR3aa: CASSAGTAADEQFF

d_gene: NA
abundance: NA
v_gene: TRBV15
j_gene: TRBJ1-2
CDR3nt: TGTGCCACCAGCAGAGACGGGGGCGGAGGCTACACCTTC
CDR3aa: CATSRDGGGGYTF

d_gene: TRBD2
abundance: NA
v_gene: TRBV6-6
j_gene: TRBJ2-2
CDR3nt: TGTGCCAGCCGCTTGGGCGGGAGGATCGGGGAGCTGTTTTTT
CDR3aa: CASRLGGRIGELFF

d_gene: NA
abundance: NA
v_gene: TRBV5-6
j_gene: TRBJ2-1
CDR3nt: TGTGCCAGCAGCTCCCCAATTTCTCCGGGAGCCTCCTACAATGAGCAGTTCTTC
CDR3aa: CASSSPISPGASYNEQFF

d_gene: TRBD1
abundance: NA
v_gene: TRBV10-2
j_gene: TRBJ1-1
CDR3nt: TGCGCCAGCAGTCAACAGGGGGCGGGCACTGAAGCTTTCTTT
CDR3aa: CASSQQGAGTEAFF

d_gene: TRBD2
abundance: NA
v_gene: TRBV19
j_gene: TRBJ2-7
CDR3nt: TGTGCCAGTAGTACTAGCGGGAGCTACGAGCAGTACTTC
CDR3aa: CASSTSGSYEQYF

d_gene: NA
abundance: once
v_gene: TRBV19
j_gene: TRBJ2-7
CDR3nt: TGTGCCAGTAGCGGTATGAGCCAGGGCTCCTACGAGCAGTACTTC
CDR3aa: CASSGMSQGSYEQYF

d_gene: NA
abundance: NA
v_gene: TRBV29-1
j_gene: TRBJ2-7
CDR3nt: TGCAGCGTTGCCAAGAACTTGGACGAGCAGTACTTC
CDR3aa: CSVAKNLDEQYF